This T cell receptor (beta chain) appears in the sequencing data of a study of blood T cell repertoires in COVID-19. Turning to the study itself: Samples taken during acute and convalescent COVID-19 were collected in the United States, Italy and Spain. PBMCs, B-cell-depleted T cells, or T cells provided the cDNA or gDNA that made up the material.

After removal of 4 bases from V and 5 bases from J, the junction contained 2 bases not matched to a gene. The CDR3 length is 15 residues. Germline V gives CDR1 LNHDA, CDR2 SQIVND (reference sequence). In the original processing: How many nucleated cells were present was estimated from reference gene primer amplification. Measured with immunoSEQ multiplex PCR; TCRdb has only the in-frame clones, and not every one. V and J calls plus clone size are reproduced from that table; the DNA served to infer D and trimming. The sample holds about 87,000 clones; under 85% are singletons and the top ten take about 2%.

This receptor was taken from a woman between 70 and 85 years old with acute or convalescent COVID-19. Sequences were obtained from peripheral blood. V is TRBV19 and J is TRBJ2-5; 15 nucleotides line up with TRBD2. The CDR3: CASSTGLAGGETQYF. The CDR3 nucleotides are TGTGCCAGTAGTACCGGACTAGCGGGGGGGGAGACCCAGTACTTC.